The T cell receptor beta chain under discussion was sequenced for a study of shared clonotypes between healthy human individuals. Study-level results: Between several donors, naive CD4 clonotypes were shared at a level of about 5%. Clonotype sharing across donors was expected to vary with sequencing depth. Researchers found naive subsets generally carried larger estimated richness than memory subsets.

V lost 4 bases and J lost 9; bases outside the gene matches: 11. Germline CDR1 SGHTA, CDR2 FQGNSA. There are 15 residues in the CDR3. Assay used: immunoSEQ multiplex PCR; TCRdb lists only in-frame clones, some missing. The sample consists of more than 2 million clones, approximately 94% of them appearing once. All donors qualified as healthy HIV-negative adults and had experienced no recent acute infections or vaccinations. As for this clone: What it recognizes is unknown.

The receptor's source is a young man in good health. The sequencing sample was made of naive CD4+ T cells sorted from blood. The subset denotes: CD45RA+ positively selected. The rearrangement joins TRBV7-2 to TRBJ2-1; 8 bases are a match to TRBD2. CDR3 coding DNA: TGTGCCAGCAGCTCCTTAGCGGGACTACAGAGTGAGCAGTTCTTC. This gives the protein CASSSLAGLQSEQFF.